These 27 T cell receptor beta chains were sequenced from one sample in a study of Tregs in tolerant kidney transplant recipients. Produced via immunoSEQ multiplex PCR; TCRdb's table is partial and in-frame only. The table records fewer than 80,000 clones, approximately 98% of them present only once. The source was Tregs from blood, collected before the transplant. These receptors originate from a human donor who received a combined kidney and bone marrow transplant.

This chain uses TRBV5-1 with TRBJ2-6; the match to TRBD2 covers 8 bases. The CDR3 is made up of 17 amino acids. The ends lost 2 bases at V and 0 bases at J; junction bases unmatched: 4. Germline V gene sequence: CDR1 SGHRS, CDR2 YFSETQ. This CDR3 is CASSLELADSGANVLTF. The CDR3, as DNA: TGCGCCAGCAGCTTAGAACTAGCGGACTCTGGGGCCAACGTCCTGACTTTC.

V and J are TRBV28 and TRBJ1-6; tentative D call: TRBD1 (6 bases). Trimming stripped 4 bases from V and 7 bases from J, with 17 bases between. The CDR3 consists of 16 residues. CDR1 MDHEN and CDR2 SYDVKM come from the germline V gene. The CDR3 nucleotides are TGTGCCAGCAGTTCGAACAGGGTTCAAATCAATTCACCCCTCCACTTT. Amino acids: CASSSNRVQINSPLHF.

This clone appeared once. The genes are TRBV11-2 and TRBJ2-1; possible D gene TRBD2, 5 bases. The V end was cut by 5 bases, the J end by 5 bases, with 19 bases between. The CDR3 sequence is 16 residues long. CDR1 and CDR2 (germline): SGHAT, FQNNGV. CDR3 bases: TGTGCCAGCAGCCGAAGGCGGGCGGCAAATCACAATGAGCAGTTCTTC. This sequence encodes CASSRRRAANHNEQFF.

The gene calls are TRBV29-1 and TRBJ2-2, with 8 bases fitting TRBD1. Per germline, CDR1 SQVTM and CDR2 ANQGSEA. The length of the CDR3 is 14 residues. The V gene end was trimmed by 7 bases and the J gene end by 4 bases; junction bases not matched to a gene: 8. The CDR3 DNA sequence: TGCAGCGGAACAGGGGGAGGTAGCACCGGGGAGCTGTTTTTT. Its protein is CSGTGGGSTGELFF.

The chain couples TRBV29-1 to TRBJ2-7, with 7 bases aligning to TRBD2. The CDR3 has 12 amino acids. The germline gives CDR1 SQVTM, CDR2 ANQGSEA. The V segment lost 6 bases and the J segment 2 bases; nucleotides outside the gene matches: 4. The CDR3 coding sequence is TGCAGCGTGAGCCGGGGGGCCTACGAGCAGTACTTC. Its translation: CSVSRGAYEQYF.

The rearrangement joins TRBV7-3 to TRBJ2-3, with D possibly TRBD1 on 5 matching bases. The CDR3 length is 13 residues. The germline V and J ends were trimmed by 1 base and 5 bases, with 7 bases remaining between them. Germline V gene sequence: CDR1 SGHTA, CDR2 FQGTGA. The CDR3: CASSLMGRDTQYF. CDR3 bases: TGTGCCAGCAGCTTAATGGGGCGAGATACGCAGTATTTT.

The chain has TRBV19 and TRBJ2-6; tentatively, D is TRBD2 (5 bases). The CDR3 is made up of 14 amino acids. Germline loops: CDR1 LNHDA, CDR2 SQIVND (reference sequence). V lost 7 bases and J 2 bases, leaving 9 bases between the germline ends. Here the CDR3 reads CASTRVAGANVLTF. CDR3 in DNA: TGTGCCAGTACGAGGGTGGCTGGGGCCAACGTCCTGACTTTC.

The chain has TRBV5-1 and TRBJ2-7; D might be TRBD1 (5 bases). Germline-derived CDR1 and CDR2 are SGHRS and YFSETQ. This CDR3 has 14 amino acids. V was cut by 2 bases and J by 1 base, with 10 bases left in between. The CDR3 DNA reads TGCGCCAGCAGCTTATTATCAGGGTCCTACGAGCAGTACTTC. Translating it yields CASSLLSGSYEQYF.

The CDR3: CASSPGQEGFGQPQHF. The DNA for the CDR3 is TGTGCCAGCAGCCCGGGACAGGAGGGCTTTGGCCAGCCCCAGCATTTT. The chain carries TRBV5-5 and TRBJ1-5; 8 nucleotides agree with TRBD1. Looked up from germline, CDR1 is SGHKS and CDR2 is YYEKEE (reference sequence). V trimming: 4 bases; J trimming: 7 bases; junction bases outside the gene matches: 13. This CDR3 spans 16 amino acids.

V usage is TRBV10-3 and J usage is TRBJ2-1; TRBD2 agrees at 12 bases. Per germline, CDR1 ENHRY and CDR2 SYGVKD. CDR3 length: 14 residues. The V gene end was trimmed by 10 bases and the J gene end by 9 bases; junction bases not matched to a gene: 10. CDR3: CATRTSGVTGEQFF. CDR3 nucleotide sequence: TGTGCCACCAGGACTAGCGGGGTCACCGGTGAGCAGTTCTTC.

The chain employs TRBV15 and TRBJ2-7, with 8 nucleotides matching TRBD2. Germline CDR1 LNHNV, CDR2 YYDKDF (reference sequence). Losses at the gene ends were 5 bases for V and 3 bases for J; bases not matched to a gene: 3. The CDR3 is made up of 13 amino acids. The CDR3 nucleotides read TGTGCCACCAGCCGGGGGGGCCTCTACGAGCAGTACTTC. This translates into CATSRGGLYEQYF.

The V gene is TRBV30, the J gene TRBJ1-2; D perhaps matches TRBD1 (5 bases). The CDR3 sequence is 12 residues long. Trimming took off 3 bases at V and 7 bases at J, with 12 bases between the two ends. Germline CDR1 is GTSNPN and CDR2 is SVGIG (reference sequence). The CDR3: CAWRLGAGGYTF. In nucleotides, the CDR3 is TGTGCCTGGAGGCTAGGGGCCGGTGGCTACACCTTC.

This rearrangement joins TRBV30 to TRBJ2-3, with D possibly TRBD2 on 5 matching bases. The germline CDR1 and CDR2 sequences are GTSNPN and SVGIG (reference sequence). V lost 3 bases, J lost 2 bases, and 12 bases lay in between. This CDR3 comprises 14 residues. Written as DNA, the CDR3 is TGTGCCTGGAGACTAGGAATATTCACAGATACGCAGTATTTT. It codes for CAWRLGIFTDTQYF.

The chain has TRBV5-4 and TRBJ2-7; 11 bases map to TRBD2. This CDR3 has 16 residues. The germline V gene has CDR1 SGHNT and CDR2 YYREEE (reference sequence). The V segment lost 4 bases and the J segment 5 bases; nucleotides outside the gene matches: 11. CDR3: CASSHLTSGTTDEQYF. The CDR3 DNA reads TGTGCCAGCAGCCACTTGACTAGCGGGACGACTGACGAGCAGTACTTC.

The chain uses TRBV6-5 and TRBJ2-7, with TRBD2 matching 8 bases. The CDR3 is 15 amino acids. Trimming cost V 0 bases and J 1 base; bases outside gene matches: 2. CDR1 MNHEY and CDR2 SVGAGI come from the germline V gene. The CDR3: CASSYSLAGSYEQYF. The CDR3 nucleotides are TGTGCCAGCAGTTACTCCCTAGCGGGTTCCTACGAGCAGTACTTC.

The chain has TRBV28 and TRBJ2-5, with TRBD2 as a possible D gene (5 bases). This CDR3 contains 16 residues. Germline lookup yields CDR1 MDHEN and CDR2 SYDVKM. Trimming left V 5 bases short and J 5 bases short, with 21 bases between. The CDR3 is CASSLSPGPGWETQYF. The CDR3 DNA sequence: TGTGCCAGCAGTCTCTCACCGGGCCCGGGGTGGGAGACCCAGTACTTC.

V and J are TRBV5-5 and TRBJ1-2; 11 bases line up with TRBD1. Germline loops: CDR1 SGHKS, CDR2 YYEKEE (reference sequence). V lost 3 bases and J lost 0; bases outside the gene matches: 7. This CDR3 region has 17 residues. In DNA, the CDR3 is TGTGCCAGCAGCTCCCGGGACAGGGGGATACCTAACTATGGCTACACCTTC. Translating gives CASSSRDRGIPNYGYTF.

The chain is built from TRBV27 and TRBJ1-2; D not certain. The CDR3 consists of 15 residues. Germline V gene sequence: CDR1 MNHEY, CDR2 SMNVEV (reference sequence). Trimming stripped 2 bases from V and 0 bases from J, with 10 bases between. The CDR3 loop is CASSLRLGSNYGYTF. CDR3 coding DNA: TGTGCCAGCAGTTTACGACTTGGTTCTAACTATGGCTACACCTTC.

The chain couples TRBV7-2 to TRBJ2-3, with D possibly TRBD2 on 7 matching bases. V gave up 2 bases and J gave up 2 bases, with 11 bases separating them. The CDR3 runs 15 residues. In germline, CDR1 is SGHTA, CDR2 FQGNSA. DNA for the CDR3: TGTGCCAGCAGCTTATGGGGGGGACACACAGATACGCAGTATTTT. As protein: CASSLWGGHTDTQYF.

The chain carries TRBV7-2 and TRBJ2-5; TRBD2 might be the D (5 bases). The germline V and J ends were trimmed by 0 bases and 5 bases, with 13 bases remaining between them. This CDR3 region has 15 residues. The germline CDR1 and CDR2 sequences are SGHTA and FQGNSA. In nucleotides, the CDR3 is TGTGCCAGCAGCTTAGCGGGAGCTACGTGGGAGACCCAGTACTTC. This encodes CASSLAGATWETQYF.

The chain uses TRBV11-2 and TRBJ1-1, with 9 bases fitting TRBD1. V was clipped by 5 bases and J by 5 bases; unmatched bases: 6. CDR3 length: 14 amino acids. Germline assignment: CDR1 SGHAT and CDR2 FQNNGV. CDR3 DNA sequence: TGTGCCAGCAGCCCGGACAGGGGAAGGACTGAAGCTTTCTTT. Encoded protein: CASSPDRGRTEAFF.

This chain links TRBV6-1 with TRBJ1-1; TRBD1 is a possible D gene (6 bases). The CDR3 extends over 15 amino acids. CDR1 MNHNS and CDR2 SASEGT come from the germline V gene. Trimming stripped 6 bases from V and 10 bases from J, with 24 bases between. The CDR3 DNA reads as TGTGCCAGCAGGGAACAGGGAGGTTTACCAAAGGGAGCTTTCTTT. This codes for CASREQGGLPKGAFF.

This clone was observed once. The gene calls are TRBV6-6 and TRBJ1-5, with 11 bases matching TRBD1. Trimming removed 2 bases from V and 6 bases from J; junction bases left unmatched: 3. The CDR3 runs to 15 residues. Per germline, CDR1 MNHNY and CDR2 SVGAGI (reference sequence). The CDR3 DNA is TGTGCCAGCAGTTACCGGACAGGGGGCGTTCAGCCCCAGCATTTT. Residues: CASSYRTGGVQPQHF.

The rearrangement joins TRBV5-8 to TRBJ2-7; a possible D gene is TRBD2 (5 bases). Trimming removed 5 bases at V and 0 bases at J, with 18 bases between. This CDR3 is built from 16 residues. CDR1 SGHTS and CDR2 YDEGEE come from the germline V gene. CDR3 nucleotide sequence: TGTGCCAGCAGTTTTTTCTTGCGGGTATACTCCTACGAGCAGTACTTC. Its translation is CASSFFLRVYSYEQYF.

The rearrangement links TRBV25-1 to TRBJ1-1; unclear D gene. Germline loops: CDR1 MGHDK, CDR2 SYGVNS. This CDR3 is built from 13 residues. The V end was cut by 6 bases, the J end by 0 bases, with 8 bases between. Here the CDR3 reads CASRVDVNTEAFF. The CDR3 DNA is TGTGCCAGCAGGGTAGATGTGAACACTGAAGCTTTCTTT.

The V call is TRBV9, the J call TRBJ2-1, with 7 bases fitting TRBD2. J was trimmed by 1 base and V by 4 bases; bases with no gene match: 5. CDR3 length: 15 residues. Looked up from germline, CDR1 is SGDLS and CDR2 is YYNGEE. CDR3 protein: CASSSSGTSYNEQFF. DNA for the CDR3: TGTGCCAGCAGCTCAAGCGGGACTTCCTACAATGAGCAGTTCTTC.

The chain joins TRBV4-2 to TRBJ1-3; D remains unclear. Looked up from germline, CDR1 is LGHNA and CDR2 is YNFKEQ. The CDR3 is 17 amino acids. V lost 4 bases, J lost 0 bases, and 16 bases lay in between. CDR3 loop: CASSLPRGGSSGNTIYF. In nucleotides, the CDR3 is TGTGCCAGCAGCCTCCCCCGGGGAGGGTCCTCTGGAAACACCATATATTTT.